The 13 T cell receptor beta chains below come from one sample, sequenced in a study of blood T cells in healthy people across ages. Sample-barcoded 5' priming and a J-beta primer mix drove a second PCR of roughly 6 to 12 cycles. TCRdb analysed the 5' RACE reads with MiXCR anew, one entry per CDR3 protein. The sample shows more than 500,000 distinct CDR3 sequences, about 26% of them seen only once. Another study also made use of these data, one on T cells of mothers and their children.

Sequenced sample: blood. These receptor sequences come from a boy aged 2 to 9 in good health.

The sample holds a few counts of this clonotype. The chain recombines TRBV9 with TRBJ1-4, with 7 nucleotides matching TRBD1. The CDR3 has 13 amino acids. Germline CDR1 and CDR2: SGDLS and YYNGEE. Trimming removed 4 bases from V and 16 bases from J; junction bases left unmatched: 13. The CDR3 DNA reads TGTGCCAGCAGCCCAGACAGGGCCGGCGCGGAGTTTTTT. It is translated as CASSPDRAGAEFF.

A few counts support this clonotype. The V call is TRBV5-5, the J call TRBJ1-5; 7 bases agree with TRBD1. CDR1 and CDR2 (germline): SGHKS, YYEKEE (reference sequence). The ends lost 0 bases at V and 6 bases at J; junction bases unmatched: 9. There are 16 residues in the CDR3. The CDR3 bases are TGTGCCAGCAGCTTGGGGGGACAGCCGGTTGGTCAGCCCCAGCATTTT. Translating it yields CASSLGGQPVGQPQHF. Using reference TRBV5-5 and TRBJ1-5 for the parts outside the CDR3, the full variable domain is DAGVTQSPTHLIKTRGQQVTLRCSPISGHKSVSWYQQVLGQGPQFIFQYYEKEERGRGNFPDRFSARQFPNYSSELNVNALLLGDSALYLCASSLGGQPVGQPQHFGDGTRLSIL.

In its sample, this clonotype was seen a few times. The rearrangement links TRBV30 to TRBJ2-1; 10 bases align to TRBD2. The germline V gene has CDR1 GTSNPN and CDR2 SVGIG (reference sequence). This CDR3 has 17 residues. Trimming cost V 4 bases and J 9 bases; bases outside gene matches: 18. CDR3: CAWTGGTSVSGRGEQFF. In DNA, the CDR3 is TGTGCCTGGACAGGCGGGACTAGCGTCTCTGGGCGGGGTGAGCAGTTCTTC. Full variable domain (outside the CDR3, taken from reference TRBV30 and TRBJ2-1): SQTIHQWPATLVQPVGSPLSLECTVEGTSNPNLYWYRQAAGRGLQLLFYSVGIGQISSEVPQNLSASRPQDRQFILSSKKLLLSDSGFYLCAWTGGTSVSGRGEQFFGPGTRLTVL.

This rearrangement joins TRBV7-9 to TRBJ2-6, with D possibly being TRBD2 (6 bases). Germline CDR1 is SEHNR and CDR2 is FQNEAQ (reference sequence). Trimming stripped 4 bases from V and 0 bases from J, with 19 bases between. The CDR3 runs to 19 residues. The CDR3 spells CASSSVWGDESSGANVLTF. The CDR3 nucleotides are TGTGCCAGCAGCTCCGTCTGGGGGGACGAGAGCTCTGGGGCCAACGTCCTGACTTTC.

The CDR3 loop reads CASRTTSSYNEQFF. The CDR3 DNA reads TGTGCCAGCAGGACAACGAGCTCCTACAATGAGCAGTTCTTC. The gene calls are TRBV6-5 and TRBJ2-1, with D unresolved. CDR3 length: 14 residues. The germline V and J ends were trimmed by 6 bases and 0 bases, with 9 bases remaining between them. CDR1 and CDR2 from the germline V gene are MNHEY and SVGAGI.

The rearrangement joins TRBV2 to TRBJ2-5, with TRBD2 matching 11 bases. The tail of the sequence fits TRBJ2-1 better, so the J call may be wrong. The CDR3 length is 16 residues. Germline lookup yields CDR1 SNHLY and CDR2 FYNNEI. The CDR3 spells CASSEASGGAWDEQFF. The CDR3 nucleotides are TGTGCCAGCAGTGAAGCTAGCGGGGGGGCCTGGGATGAGCAGTTCTTC.

V and J are TRBV20-1 and TRBJ2-5; no firm D call. The closer fit of TRBJ2-1 to the DNA end suggests the J call may be wrong. Germline V gene lookup returns CDR1 DFQATT and CDR2 SNEGSKA (reference sequence). The length of the CDR3 is 13 residues. The DNA for the CDR3 is TGCAGTGCTAGTCCCCCCCAGTGGAATGAGCAGTTCTTC. Its translation: CSASPPQWNEQFF.

This clonotype has more than one count but fewer than ten. The chain joins TRBV4-1 to TRBJ2-3; TRBD1 matches 7 bases. The CDR3 contains 15 residues. Germline CDR1 reads MGHRA; CDR2 reads YSYEKL. V lost 0 bases to trimming and J lost 3 bases; unmatched junction nucleotides: 3. CDR3 residues: CASSQDRQGTDTQYF. DNA of the CDR3: TGCGCCAGCAGCCAAGACCGACAGGGAACAGATACGCAGTATTTT.

CDR3 DNA: TGCAGTGCTTCCCAGCGGGAGGGCCCGGAGACCCAGTACTTC. Its translation is CSASQREGPETQYF. The V call is TRBV20-1, the J call TRBJ2-5, with TRBD2 matching over 10 bases. The germline V gene has CDR1 DFQATT and CDR2 SNEGSKA (reference sequence). There are 14 residues in the CDR3. J lost 5 bases, V lost 5 bases, and 8 bases had no gene match.

This clonotype was recorded many times. The V call is TRBV6-5, the J call TRBJ2-7; 9 bases align to TRBD1. Germline values: CDR1 MNHEY, CDR2 SVGAGI. J lost 4 bases, V lost 6 bases, and 7 bases had no gene match. This CDR3 has 14 residues. For the CDR3, the DNA is TGTGCCAGCAGGACGACAGGGGGAATATACGAGCAGTACTTC. It encodes CASRTTGGIYEQYF.

The rearrangement uses TRBV20-1 and TRBJ2-5, with 9 bases matching TRBD2. This CDR3 contains 14 residues. The germline gives CDR1 DFQATT, CDR2 SNEGSKA (reference sequence). J gave up 4 bases and V 6 bases, and 9 bases lay outside the gene matches. In DNA, the CDR3 is TGCAGTGCACCATGGGGACTAGCTGGAGAGACCCAGTACTTC. It codes for CSAPWGLAGETQYF.

In its sample, this clonotype was seen a few times. The chain employs TRBV5-1 and TRBJ1-2, with 7 bases lining up with TRBD1. V gave up 5 bases and J gave up 0 bases; unmatched junction bases: 7. Germline CDR1 reads SGHRS; CDR2 reads YFSETQ. The CDR3 contains 15 residues. The CDR3: CASRSPGTANYGYTF. The DNA of the CDR3 is TGCGCCAGCAGATCACCAGGGACAGCTAACTATGGCTACACCTTC.

This clonotype was seen ten or more times. The V call is TRBV3-1, the J call TRBJ2-5, with 13 bases aligning to TRBD2. The end of the DNA fits TRBJ2-7 better, so the J call may be wrong. Germline V gene sequence: CDR1 LGHDT, CDR2 YNNKEL (reference sequence). This CDR3 contains 13 residues. DNA of the CDR3: TGTGCCAGCCCGGGACTAGCGGGATTCGAGCAGTACTTC. It encodes CASPGLAGFEQYF.